This paragraph covers one T cell receptor (beta chain) sequence. Its antigen specificity is not known. Per-nucleotide qualities are absent, and no much larger clonotype sits a single base away. The sample belongs to a study of B cell selection in AIRE deficiency (dated by TCRdb to about 2019). The study in broad terms: TCRbeta repertoires of sorted blood CD4+ conventional T cells and regulatory T cells were compared between AIRE-deficient patients and healthy controls. The TCR-sequenced cohort comprised about 5 AIRE-deficient APECED patients and about 5 healthy control donors.

Findings and caveats that apply to the study as a whole: Only TCRbeta chains were sequenced, and approximately 35% of shared healthy-donor Treg sequences were also present in healthy Tconv cells, possibly due to differing TCRalpha chains. TCRBV gene usage, CDR3 length and TCR diversity in Tconv and Treg cells from AIRE-deficient patients were found to be similar to those in cells from healthy donors. Shared Treg sequences had shorter CDR3s, which reflects a bias toward rearrangements containing few non-templated nucleotide insertions. About 30% of the Treg TCRbeta sequences shared among healthy donors were detected in patient Tconv cells, suggesting that Treg-biased clones are diverted into the Tconv compartment. Among several thousand shared Treg TCRbeta sequences, about 30% were shared exclusively by healthy donors and roughly 9% exclusively by patients, which suggests that Treg selection is less efficient in the absence of AIRE.

For sorting, conventional CD4 T cells were defined as CD4+CD127+ cells. The healthy donors who provided the control samples were not related to the patients. A FACSAria flow cytometer was used to sort the Tconv and Treg cells intended for TCRbeta sequencing. The sorted cells were collected in 5-ml round-bottom polystyrene tubes, and the dry cell pellets were frozen at -80 degrees C prior to sequencing. The germline V gene gives CDR1 as MDHEN and CDR2 as SYDVKM. Its CDR3 holds 15 amino acids, cysteine through phenylalanine. Only CDR3 DNA remains: 45 bases, in frame from the first base. Trimming accounts for 3 bases at V and 7 bases at J, while the number of junction bases matched to no gene is 7. The immunoSEQ platform was used to sequence the TCRbeta chains. The authors processed their data as follows. When conventional T cell repertoires were pooled, patients gave 100,000 to 110,000 distinct in-frame TCRbeta sequences, while healthy donors gave 130,000 to 150,000. Treg TCRbeta sequences found in two or more individuals were classed as public, and these public Treg TCRbeta sequences were then looked for in Tconv repertoires. Differences between groups were assessed by Mann-Whitney U tests with Bonferroni-Dunn correction in GraphPad Prism 7.03. The table was pulled from immuneACCESS by TCRdb, which kept in-frame rearrangements only. Such tables lose some clones; where checked, under half of the loss comes from unresolved V genes, and the rest has no known cause. The D gene and trimming were derived from the DNA, and the V and J assignments and clone size from that table. For this sample there are some 25,000 clones; around 95% appear just once. The ten largest clones take up roughly 0.2% of the sample.

This TCR came from a human donor in good health. Sample: CD4+CD127+ conventional T cells sorted from PBMCs. The sequence is built from TRBV28 and TRBJ2-3; 10 bases in between match TRBD2. The DNA sequence is given as TGTGCCAGCAGTTTTCGACTAGCGGGTGACTATACGCAGTATTTT. Its amino acids are CASSFRLAGDYTQYF.